This T cell receptor (beta chain) was documented in a study of T and B cells in COVID-19 patients. Study background: The recovered cohort's median age was 34 years, versus 65 to 80 years in active infection.

Each TRB amplification used roughly 230-550 ng of genomic DNA from blood. Study-level results: Clonality of TRB repertoires was high in active COVID-19; recovery brought above-healthy diversity and richness.

On this clonotype itself: Its target is not known.

BIOMED2 TRB-A/B primer pools were used in multiplex TRB PCR. TCRdb passed the multiplex PCR reads through MiXCR, listing each CDR3 protein once. The table has approximately 15,000 distinct CDR3 sequences, about 29% seen once; the top ten hold over 1%. The CDR3 runs 16 residues. Trimming cost V 5 bases and J 3 bases; bases outside gene matches: 8. Germline V lookup: CDR1 SEHNR, CDR2 FQNEAQ (reference sequence). The chain employs TRBV7-9 and TRBJ2-3; 10 bases line up with TRBD1. The sequenced sample was blood. This clonotype was sampled from a human donor who had recovered from COVID-19. As DNA, the CDR3 is TGTGCCAGCAGCCCTGTGACAGGGGGCGTGACAGATACGCAGTATTTT. Translating it yields CASSPVTGGVTDTQYF.